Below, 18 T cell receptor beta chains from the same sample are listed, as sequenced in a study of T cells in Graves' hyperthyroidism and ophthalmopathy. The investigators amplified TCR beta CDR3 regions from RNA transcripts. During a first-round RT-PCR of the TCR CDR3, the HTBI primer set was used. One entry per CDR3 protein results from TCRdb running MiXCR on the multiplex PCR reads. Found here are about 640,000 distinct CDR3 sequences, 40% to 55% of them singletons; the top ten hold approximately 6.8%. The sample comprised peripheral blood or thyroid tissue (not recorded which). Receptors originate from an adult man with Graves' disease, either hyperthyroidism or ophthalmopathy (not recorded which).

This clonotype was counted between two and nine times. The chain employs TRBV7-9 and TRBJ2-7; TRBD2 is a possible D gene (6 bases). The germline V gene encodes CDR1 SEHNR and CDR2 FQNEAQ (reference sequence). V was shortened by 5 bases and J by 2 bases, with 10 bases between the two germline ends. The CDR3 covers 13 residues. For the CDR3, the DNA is TGTGCCAGCAGCCCCCGGGAGCCCTACGAGCAGTACTTC. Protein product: CASSPREPYEQYF.

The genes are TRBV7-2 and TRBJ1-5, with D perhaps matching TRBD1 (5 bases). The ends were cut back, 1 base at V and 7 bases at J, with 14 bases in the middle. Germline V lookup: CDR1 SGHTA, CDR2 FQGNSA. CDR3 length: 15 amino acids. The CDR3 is CASSLDPLGGQPQHF. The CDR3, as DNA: TGTGCCAGCAGCTTAGACCCCCTCGGGGGACAGCCCCAGCATTTT. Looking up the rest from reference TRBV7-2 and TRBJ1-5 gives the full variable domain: GAGVSQSPSNKVTEKGKDVELRCDPISGHTALYWYRQSLGQGLEFLIYFQGNSAPDKSGLPSDRFSAERTGGSVSTLTIQRTQQEDSAVYLCASSLDPLGGQPQHFGDGTRLSIL.

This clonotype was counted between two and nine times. CDR3 sequence (DNA): TGTGCCAGCAGCCAAGGCGCCCCCAGGGGTAGAGATGGCTACACCTTC. Protein product: CASSQGAPRGRDGYTF. The chain employs TRBV14 and TRBJ1-2, with D possibly TRBD1 on 6 matching bases. The length of the CDR3 is 16 residues. V gave up 1 base and J gave up 6 bases, with 18 bases separating them. Germline CDR1 reads SGHDN; CDR2 reads FVKESK.

The CDR3 DNA reads TGCAGCGTAAACCGTCTAACGGGTGTTAATGAAAAACTGTTTTTT. It yields the protein CSVNRLTGVNEKLFF. The chain is built from TRBV29-1 and TRBJ1-4, with D unresolved. Trimming removed 6 bases from V and 4 bases from J, with 18 bases in between. This CDR3 is built from 15 residues. Germline loops: CDR1 SQVTM, CDR2 ANQGSEA.

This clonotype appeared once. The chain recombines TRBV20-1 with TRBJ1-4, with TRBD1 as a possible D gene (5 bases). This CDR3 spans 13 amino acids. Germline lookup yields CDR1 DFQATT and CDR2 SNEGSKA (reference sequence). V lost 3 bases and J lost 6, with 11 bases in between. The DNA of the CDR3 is TGCAGTGCTAGGACGGGGACGGATGAAAAACTGTTTTTT. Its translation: CSARTGTDEKLFF.

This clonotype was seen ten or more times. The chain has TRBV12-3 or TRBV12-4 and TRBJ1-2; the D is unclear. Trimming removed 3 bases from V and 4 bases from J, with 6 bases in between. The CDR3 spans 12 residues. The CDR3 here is CASSFGGYGYTF. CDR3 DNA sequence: TGTGCCAGCAGTTTCGGCGGCTATGGCTACACCTTC.

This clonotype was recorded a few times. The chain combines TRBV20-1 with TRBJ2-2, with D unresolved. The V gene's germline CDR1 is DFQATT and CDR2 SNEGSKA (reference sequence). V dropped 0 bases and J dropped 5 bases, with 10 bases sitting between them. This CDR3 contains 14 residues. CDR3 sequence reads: CSARDHAETGELFF. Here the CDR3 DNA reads TGCAGTGCTAGAGATCACGCAGAGACCGGGGAGCTGTTTTTT.

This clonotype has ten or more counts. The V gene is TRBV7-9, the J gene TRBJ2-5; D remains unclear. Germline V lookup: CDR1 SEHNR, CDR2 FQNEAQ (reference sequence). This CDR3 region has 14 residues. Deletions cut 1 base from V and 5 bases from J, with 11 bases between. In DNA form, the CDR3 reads TGTGCCAGCAGCTTAGATCTGGGCTTCGAGACCCAGTACTTC. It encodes CASSLDLGFETQYF.

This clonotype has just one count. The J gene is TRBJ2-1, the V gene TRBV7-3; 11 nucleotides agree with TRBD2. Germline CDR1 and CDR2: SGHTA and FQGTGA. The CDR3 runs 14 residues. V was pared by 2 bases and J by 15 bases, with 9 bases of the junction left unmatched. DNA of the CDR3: TGTGCCAGCAGCTTAGAGCCACTAGCGGGGGATCGGTTCTTC. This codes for CASSLEPLAGDRFF.

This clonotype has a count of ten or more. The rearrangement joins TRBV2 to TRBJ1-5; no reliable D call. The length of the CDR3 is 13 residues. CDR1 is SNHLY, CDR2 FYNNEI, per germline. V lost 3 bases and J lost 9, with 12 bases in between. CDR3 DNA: TGTGCCAGCAGTGAGGCCCTGGGTTGGCCCCAGCATTTT. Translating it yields CASSEALGWPQHF.

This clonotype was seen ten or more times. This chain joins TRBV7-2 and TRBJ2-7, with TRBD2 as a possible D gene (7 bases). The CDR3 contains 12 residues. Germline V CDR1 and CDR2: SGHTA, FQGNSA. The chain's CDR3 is CATRRGPDEQYF. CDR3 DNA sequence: TGTGCGACCCGGCGGGGGCCGGACGAGCAGTACTTC. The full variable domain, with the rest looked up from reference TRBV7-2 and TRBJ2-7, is GAGVSQSPSNKVTEKGKDVELRCDPISGHTALYWYRQSLGQGLEFLIYFQGNSAPDKSGLPSDRFSAERTGGSVSTLTIQRTQQEDSAVYLCATRRGPDEQYFGPGTRLTVT.

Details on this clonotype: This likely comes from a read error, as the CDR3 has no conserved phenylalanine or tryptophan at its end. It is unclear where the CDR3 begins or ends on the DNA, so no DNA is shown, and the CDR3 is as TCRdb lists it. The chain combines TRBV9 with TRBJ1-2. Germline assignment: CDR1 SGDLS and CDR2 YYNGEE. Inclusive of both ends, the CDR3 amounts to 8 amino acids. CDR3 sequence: CASSVGQQ.

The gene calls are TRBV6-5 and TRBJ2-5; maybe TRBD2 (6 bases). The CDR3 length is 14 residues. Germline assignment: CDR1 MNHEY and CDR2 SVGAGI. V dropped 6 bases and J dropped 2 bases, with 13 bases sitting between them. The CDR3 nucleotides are TGTGCCAGCAGCCGCCCGGGACTTCAAGAGACCCAGTACTTC. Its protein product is CASSRPGLQETQYF.

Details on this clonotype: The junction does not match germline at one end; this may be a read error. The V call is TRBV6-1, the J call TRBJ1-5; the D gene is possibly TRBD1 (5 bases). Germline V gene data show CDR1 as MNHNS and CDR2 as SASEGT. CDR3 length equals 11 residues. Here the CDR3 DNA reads TGTGCCATCAGTGAAGACAGACACCAGCATTTT. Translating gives CAISEDRHQHF.

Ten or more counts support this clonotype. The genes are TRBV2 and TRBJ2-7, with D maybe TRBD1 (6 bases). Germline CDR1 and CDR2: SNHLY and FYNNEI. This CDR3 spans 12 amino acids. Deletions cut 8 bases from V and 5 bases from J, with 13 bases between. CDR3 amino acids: CASFQGFHEQYF. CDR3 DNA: TGTGCCAGCTTCCAGGGGTTTCACGAGCAGTACTTC.

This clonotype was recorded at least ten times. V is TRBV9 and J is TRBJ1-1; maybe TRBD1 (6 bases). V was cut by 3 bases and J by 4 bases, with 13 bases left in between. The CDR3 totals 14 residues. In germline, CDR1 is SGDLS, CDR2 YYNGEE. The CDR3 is CASSAGGEGTEAFF. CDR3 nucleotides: TGTGCCAGCAGCGCCGGGGGCGAGGGCACTGAAGCTTTCTTT.

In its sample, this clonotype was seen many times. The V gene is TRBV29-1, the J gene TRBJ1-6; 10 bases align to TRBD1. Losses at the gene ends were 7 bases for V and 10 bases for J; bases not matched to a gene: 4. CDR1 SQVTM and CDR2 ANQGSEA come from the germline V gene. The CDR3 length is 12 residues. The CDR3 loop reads CSAGTGDSPLHF. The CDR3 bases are TGCAGCGCCGGGACAGGGGACTCACCCCTCCACTTT.

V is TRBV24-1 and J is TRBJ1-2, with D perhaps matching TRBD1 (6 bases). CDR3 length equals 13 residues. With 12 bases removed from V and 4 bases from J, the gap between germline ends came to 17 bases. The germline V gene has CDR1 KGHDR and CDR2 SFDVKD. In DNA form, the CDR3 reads TGTGCCCCTAGACAGGCAAGCCTCTATGGCTACACCTTC. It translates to CAPRQASLYGYTF.